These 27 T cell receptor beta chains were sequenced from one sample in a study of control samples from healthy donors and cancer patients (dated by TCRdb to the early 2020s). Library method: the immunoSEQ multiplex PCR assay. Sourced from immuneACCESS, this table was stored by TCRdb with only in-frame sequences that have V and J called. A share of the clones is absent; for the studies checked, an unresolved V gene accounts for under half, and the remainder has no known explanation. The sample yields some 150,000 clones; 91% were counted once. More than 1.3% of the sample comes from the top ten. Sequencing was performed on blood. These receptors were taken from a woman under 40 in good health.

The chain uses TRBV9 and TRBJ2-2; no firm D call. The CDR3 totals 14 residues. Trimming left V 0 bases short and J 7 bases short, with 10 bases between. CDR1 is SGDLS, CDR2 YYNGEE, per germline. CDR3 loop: CASSVGLGVGELFF. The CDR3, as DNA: TGTGCCAGCAGCGTAGGACTCGGAGTCGGGGAGCTGTTTTTT.

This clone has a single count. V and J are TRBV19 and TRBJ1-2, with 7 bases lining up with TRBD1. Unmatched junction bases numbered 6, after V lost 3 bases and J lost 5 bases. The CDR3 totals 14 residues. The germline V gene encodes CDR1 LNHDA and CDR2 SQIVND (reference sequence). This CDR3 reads CASSIGAGGYGYTF. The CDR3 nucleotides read TGTGCCAGTAGTATCGGTGCAGGGGGTTATGGCTACACCTTC.

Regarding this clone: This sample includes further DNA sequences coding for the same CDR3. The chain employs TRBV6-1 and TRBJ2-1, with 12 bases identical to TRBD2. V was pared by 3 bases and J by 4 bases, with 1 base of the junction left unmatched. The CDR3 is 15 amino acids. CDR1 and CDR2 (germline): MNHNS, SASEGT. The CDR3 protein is CASSDLAGGYNEQFF. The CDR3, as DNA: TGTGCCAGCAGTGACCTAGCGGGGGGGTACAATGAGCAGTTCTTC.

The CDR3 DNA reads as TGCGCCAGCAGCCAAAACGGACAGGTTGGGGAAAAACTGTTTTTT. It yields the protein CASSQNGQVGEKLFF. This rearrangement joins TRBV5-1 to TRBJ1-4, with TRBD1 identical over 7 bases. This CDR3 is 15 amino acids long. Germline CDR1 reads SGHRS; CDR2 reads YFSETQ. The V gene end was trimmed by 4 bases and the J gene end by 8 bases; junction bases not matched to a gene: 11.

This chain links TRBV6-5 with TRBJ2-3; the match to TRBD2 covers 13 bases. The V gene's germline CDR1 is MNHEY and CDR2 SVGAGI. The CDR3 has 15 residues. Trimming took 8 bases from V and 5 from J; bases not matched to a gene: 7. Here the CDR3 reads CASGAGLAGVDTQYF. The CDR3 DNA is TGTGCCAGCGGAGCAGGACTAGCGGGAGTAGATACGCAGTATTTT.

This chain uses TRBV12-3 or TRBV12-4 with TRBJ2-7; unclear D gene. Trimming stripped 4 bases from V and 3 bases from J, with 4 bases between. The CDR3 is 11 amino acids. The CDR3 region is CASSSYYEQYF. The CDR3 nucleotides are TGTGCCAGCAGTTCATACTACGAGCAGTACTTC.

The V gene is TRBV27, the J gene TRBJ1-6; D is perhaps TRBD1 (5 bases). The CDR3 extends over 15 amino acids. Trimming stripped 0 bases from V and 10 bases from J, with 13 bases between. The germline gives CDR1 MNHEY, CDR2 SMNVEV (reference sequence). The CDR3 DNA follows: TGTGCCAGCAGTTTATCGGCCCAGGGTGTCTCACCCCTCCACTTT. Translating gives CASSLSAQGVSPLHF.

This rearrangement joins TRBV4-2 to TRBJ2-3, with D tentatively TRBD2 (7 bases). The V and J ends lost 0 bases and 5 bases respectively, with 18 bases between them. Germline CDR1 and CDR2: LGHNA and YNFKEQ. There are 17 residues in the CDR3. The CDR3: CASSQDWASGGGDTQYF. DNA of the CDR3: TGTGCCAGCAGCCAAGATTGGGCTAGCGGAGGGGGAGATACGCAGTATTTT.

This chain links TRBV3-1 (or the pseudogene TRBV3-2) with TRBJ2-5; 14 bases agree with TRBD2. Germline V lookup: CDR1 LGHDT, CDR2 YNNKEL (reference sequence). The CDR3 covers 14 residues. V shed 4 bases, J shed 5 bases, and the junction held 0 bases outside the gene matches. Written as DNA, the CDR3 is TGTGCCAGCAGCCGACTAGCGGGGGGGGAGACCCAGTACTTC. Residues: CASSRLAGGETQYF.

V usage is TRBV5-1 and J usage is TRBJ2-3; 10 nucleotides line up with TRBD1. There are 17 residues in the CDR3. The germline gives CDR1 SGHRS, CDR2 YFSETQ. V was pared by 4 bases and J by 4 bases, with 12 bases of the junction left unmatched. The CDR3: CASSPRTTGGASDTQYF. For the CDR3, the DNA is TGCGCCAGCAGCCCACGAACGACAGGGGGCGCGTCAGATACGCAGTATTTT.

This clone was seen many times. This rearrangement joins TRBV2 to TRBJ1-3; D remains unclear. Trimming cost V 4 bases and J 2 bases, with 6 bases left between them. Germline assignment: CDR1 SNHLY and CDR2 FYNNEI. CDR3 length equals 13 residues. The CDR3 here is CASSGGAGNTIYF. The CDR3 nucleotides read TGTGCCAGCAGTGGTGGGGCTGGAAACACCATATATTTT.

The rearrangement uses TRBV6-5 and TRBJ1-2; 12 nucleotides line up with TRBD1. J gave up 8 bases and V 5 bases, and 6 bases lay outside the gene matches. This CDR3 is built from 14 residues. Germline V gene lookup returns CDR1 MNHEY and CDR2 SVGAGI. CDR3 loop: CASSTGTGGGGYTF. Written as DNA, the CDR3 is TGTGCCAGCAGTACCGGGACAGGGGGCGGAGGCTACACCTTC.

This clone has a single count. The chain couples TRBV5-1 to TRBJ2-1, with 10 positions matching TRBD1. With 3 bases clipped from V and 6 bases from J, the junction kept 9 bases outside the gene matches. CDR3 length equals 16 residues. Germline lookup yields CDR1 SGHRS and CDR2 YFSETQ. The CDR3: CASSYSGTGVSNEQFF. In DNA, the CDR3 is TGCGCCAGCAGCTACTCCGGGACAGGGGTGAGCAATGAGCAGTTCTTC.

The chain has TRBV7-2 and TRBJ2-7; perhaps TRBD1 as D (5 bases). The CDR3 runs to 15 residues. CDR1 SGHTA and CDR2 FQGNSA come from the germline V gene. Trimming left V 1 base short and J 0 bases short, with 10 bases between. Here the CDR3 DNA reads TGTGCCAGCAGCTTAGAAGACAGTGACTCCTACGAGCAGTACTTC. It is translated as CASSLEDSDSYEQYF.

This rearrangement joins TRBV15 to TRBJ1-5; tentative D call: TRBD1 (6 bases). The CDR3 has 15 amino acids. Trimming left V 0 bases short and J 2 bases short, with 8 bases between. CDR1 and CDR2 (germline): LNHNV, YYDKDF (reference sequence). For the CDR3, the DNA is TGTGCCACCAGCAGAGACTGGACAGGCAATCAGCCCCAGCATTTT. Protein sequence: CATSRDWTGNQPQHF.

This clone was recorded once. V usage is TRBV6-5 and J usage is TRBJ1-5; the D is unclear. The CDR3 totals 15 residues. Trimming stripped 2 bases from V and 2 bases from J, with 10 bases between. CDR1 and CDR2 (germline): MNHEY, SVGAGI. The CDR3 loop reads CASSYRVDGNQPQHF. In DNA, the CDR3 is TGTGCCAGCAGTTACAGGGTAGACGGCAATCAGCCCCAGCATTTT.

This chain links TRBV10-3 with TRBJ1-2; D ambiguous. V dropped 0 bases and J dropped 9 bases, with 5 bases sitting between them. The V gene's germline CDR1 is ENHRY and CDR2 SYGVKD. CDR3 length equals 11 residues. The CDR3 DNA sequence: TGTGCCATCAGTGAGTCGAATCGCTACACCTTC. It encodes CAISESNRYTF.

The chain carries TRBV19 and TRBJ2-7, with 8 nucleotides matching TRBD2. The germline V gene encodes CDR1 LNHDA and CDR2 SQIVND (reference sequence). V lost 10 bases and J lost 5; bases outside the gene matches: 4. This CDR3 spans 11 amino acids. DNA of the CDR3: TGTGCCACCGTGCGGGGGGACGAGCAGTACTTC. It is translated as CATVRGDEQYF. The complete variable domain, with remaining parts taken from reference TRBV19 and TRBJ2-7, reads DGGITQSPKYLFRKEGQNVTLSCEQNLNHDAMYWYRQDPGQGLRLIYYSQIVNDFQKGDIAEGYSVSREKKESFPLTVTSAQKNPTAFYLCATVRGDEQYFGPGTRLTVT.

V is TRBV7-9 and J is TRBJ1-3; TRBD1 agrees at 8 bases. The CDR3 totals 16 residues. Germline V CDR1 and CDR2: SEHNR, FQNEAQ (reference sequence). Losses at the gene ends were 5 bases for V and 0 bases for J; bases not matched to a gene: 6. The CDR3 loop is CASSPDRARSGNTIYF. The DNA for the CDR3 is TGTGCCAGCAGCCCGGACAGGGCCCGCTCTGGAAACACCATATATTTT.

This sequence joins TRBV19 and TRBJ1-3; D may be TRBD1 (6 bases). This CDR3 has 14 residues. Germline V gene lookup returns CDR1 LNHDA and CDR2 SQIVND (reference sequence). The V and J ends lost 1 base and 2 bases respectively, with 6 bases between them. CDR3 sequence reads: CASSIGTAGNTIYF. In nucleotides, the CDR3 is TGTGCCAGTAGTATAGGGACAGCTGGAAACACCATATATTTT. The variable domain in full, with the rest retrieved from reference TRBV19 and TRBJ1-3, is DGGITQSPKYLFRKEGQNVTLSCEQNLNHDAMYWYRQDPGQGLRLIYYSQIVNDFQKGDIAEGYSVSREKKESFPLTVTSAQKNPTAFYLCASSIGTAGNTIYFGEGSWLTVV.

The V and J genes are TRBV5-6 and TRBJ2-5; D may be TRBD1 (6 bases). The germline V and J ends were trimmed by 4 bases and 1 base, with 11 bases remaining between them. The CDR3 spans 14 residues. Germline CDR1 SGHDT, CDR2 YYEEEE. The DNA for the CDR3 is TGTGCCAGCAGCCAAACAGGGTTCCAAGAGACCCAGTACTTC. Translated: CASSQTGFQETQYF. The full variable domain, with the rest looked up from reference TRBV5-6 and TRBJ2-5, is DAGVTQSPTHLIKTRGQQVTLRCSPKSGHDTVSWYQQALGQGPQFIFQYYEEEERQRGNFPDRFSGHQFPNYSSELNVNALLLGDSALYLCASSQTGFQETQYFGPGTRLLVL.

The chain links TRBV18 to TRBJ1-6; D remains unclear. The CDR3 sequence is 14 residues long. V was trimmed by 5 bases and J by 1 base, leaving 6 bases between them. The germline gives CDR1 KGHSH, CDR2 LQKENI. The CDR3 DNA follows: TGTGCCAGCTCAAGGGAATCCTATAATTCACCCCTCCACTTT. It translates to CASSRESYNSPLHF. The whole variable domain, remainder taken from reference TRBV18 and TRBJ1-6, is NAGVMQNPRHLVRRRGQEARLRCSPMKGHSHVYWYRQLPEEGLKFMVYLQKENIIDESGMPKERFSAEFPKEGPSILRIQQVVRGDSAAYFCASSRESYNSPLHFGNGTRLTVT.

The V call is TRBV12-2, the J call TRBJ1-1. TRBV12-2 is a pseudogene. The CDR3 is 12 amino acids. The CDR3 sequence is CASRLRNPEAFF. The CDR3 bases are TGTGCAAGTCGCTTACGGAATCCTGAAGCTTTCTTT.

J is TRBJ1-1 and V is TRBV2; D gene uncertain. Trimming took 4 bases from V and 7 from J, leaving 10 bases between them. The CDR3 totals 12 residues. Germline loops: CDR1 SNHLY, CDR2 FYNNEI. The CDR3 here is CASSVERVEAFF. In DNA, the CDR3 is TGTGCCAGCAGTGTGGAGAGGGTTGAAGCTTTCTTT.

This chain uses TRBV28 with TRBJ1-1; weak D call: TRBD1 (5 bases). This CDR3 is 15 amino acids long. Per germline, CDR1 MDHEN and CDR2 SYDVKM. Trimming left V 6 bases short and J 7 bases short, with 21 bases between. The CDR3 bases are TGTGCCAGCAGCCCTAATTCCCCCCAGGGCCATGAAGCTTTCTTT. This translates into CASSPNSPQGHEAFF.

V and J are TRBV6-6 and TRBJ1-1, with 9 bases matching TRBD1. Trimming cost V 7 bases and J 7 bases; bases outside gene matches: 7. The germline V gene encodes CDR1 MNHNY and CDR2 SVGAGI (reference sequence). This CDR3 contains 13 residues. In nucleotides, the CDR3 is TGTGCCAGCACGACCGGGACAGGGAATGAAGCTTTCTTT. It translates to CASTTGTGNEAFF.

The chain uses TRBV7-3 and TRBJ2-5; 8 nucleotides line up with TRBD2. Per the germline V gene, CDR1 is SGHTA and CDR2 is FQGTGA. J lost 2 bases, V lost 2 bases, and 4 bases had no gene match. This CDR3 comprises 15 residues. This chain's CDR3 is CASSLGTREQETQYF. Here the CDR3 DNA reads TGTGCCAGCAGCTTAGGGACTAGGGAACAAGAGACCCAGTACTTC.